This T cell receptor beta chain was profiled in a study of blood T cell repertoires in COVID-19. Looking at the study overall: The United States, Italy and Spain supplied acute and convalescent COVID-19 samples. T cells, B-cell-depleted T cells, or PBMCs supplied cDNA or gDNA.

In the authors' methods: Estimation of nucleated cell counts was performed using reference gene primer amplification. Sequenced by immunoSEQ multiplex PCR; TCRdb stores in-frame clones only, minus some. D and trimming come from the DNA, and the V and J calls and clone size come from that table. The data hold 270,000 or so clones, with under 90% observed a single time. This CDR3 contains 16 residues. The V and J ends lost 4 bases and 3 bases, in that order; junction bases with no gene match: 5. In germline, CDR1 is MGHRA, CDR2 YSYEKL. The source of this sequence is a woman under 30 with acute or convalescent COVID-19. Sequenced input: peripheral blood. V is TRBV4-1 and J is TRBJ2-7; 14 bases fit TRBD2. CDR3 nucleotides: TGCGCCAGCAGCCTCGAGGGACTAGCGGGAGTCTACGAGCAGTACTTC. Its translation: CASSLEGLAGVYEQYF.